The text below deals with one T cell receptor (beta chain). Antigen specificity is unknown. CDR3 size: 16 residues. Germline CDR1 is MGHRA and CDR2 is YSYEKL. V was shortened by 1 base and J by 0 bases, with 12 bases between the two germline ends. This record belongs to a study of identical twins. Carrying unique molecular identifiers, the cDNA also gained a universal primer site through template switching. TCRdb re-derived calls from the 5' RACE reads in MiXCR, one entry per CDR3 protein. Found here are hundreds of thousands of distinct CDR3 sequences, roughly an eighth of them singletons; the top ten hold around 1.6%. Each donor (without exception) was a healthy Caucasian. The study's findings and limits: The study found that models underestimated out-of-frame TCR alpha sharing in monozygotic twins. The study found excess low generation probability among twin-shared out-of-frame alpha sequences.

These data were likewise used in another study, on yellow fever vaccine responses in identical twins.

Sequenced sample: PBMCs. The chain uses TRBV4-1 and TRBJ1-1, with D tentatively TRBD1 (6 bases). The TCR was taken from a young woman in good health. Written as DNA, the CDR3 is TGCGCCAGCAGCCAAGGACGACAGGTGATGAACACTGAAGCTTTCTTT. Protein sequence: CASSQGRQVMNTEAFF.